Sequencing of this T cell receptor beta chain was carried out in a study of cytomegalovirus exposure and HLA in healthy donors. The PCR employed 60 Vbeta primers together with 13 Jbeta primers. Generated by immunoSEQ multiplex PCR, the TCRdb table keeps only in-frame clones and is missing some. The table includes some 140,000 clones, 79% detected once. Findings and caveats of the study: In a later analysis, several top co-occurrence clusters appeared linked to parvovirus B19, influenza, CMV and Epstein-Barr virus. In a later analysis, HLA-C alleles had the fewest associated TCRs, DRB1 alleles the most. Earlier results showed most TCR beta V segments being productive about 90% or about 30% of the time. Testing in vitro showed a few CMV-associated chains specific for CMV antigens.

For this clone: Antigen specificity is unknown.

The material sequenced was PBMCs. The source is a young man in good health and CMV-seronegative.

The chain's CDR3 is CAWSVAVAGGFYYEQYF. In DNA form, the CDR3 reads TGTGCCTGGAGTGTAGCGGTAGCGGGGGGGTTTTACTACGAGCAGTACTTC. The J gene is TRBJ2-7, the V gene TRBV30, with 11 positions matching TRBD2. This CDR3 is built from 17 residues. V trimming: 0 bases; J trimming: 3 bases; junction bases outside the gene matches: 10. CDR1 is GTSNPN and CDR2 is SVGIG in the germline V gene (reference sequence).